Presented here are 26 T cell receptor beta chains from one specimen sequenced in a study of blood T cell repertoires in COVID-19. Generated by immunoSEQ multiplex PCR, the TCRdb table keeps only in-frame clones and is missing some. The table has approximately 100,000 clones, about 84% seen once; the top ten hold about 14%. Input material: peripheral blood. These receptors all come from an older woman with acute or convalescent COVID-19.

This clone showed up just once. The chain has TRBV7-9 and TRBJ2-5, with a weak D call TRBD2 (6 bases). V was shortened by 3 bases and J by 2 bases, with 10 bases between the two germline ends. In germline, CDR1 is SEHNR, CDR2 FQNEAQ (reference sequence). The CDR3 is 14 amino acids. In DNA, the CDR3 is TGTGCCAGCAGCTTTTCCGGGGGTCAAGAGACCCAGTACTTC. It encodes CASSFSGGQETQYF.

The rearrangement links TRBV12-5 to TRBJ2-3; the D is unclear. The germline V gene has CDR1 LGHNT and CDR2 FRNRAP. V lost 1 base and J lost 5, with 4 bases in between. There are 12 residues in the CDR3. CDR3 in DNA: TGTGCTAGTGGTTTGGACGGAGATACGCAGTATTTT. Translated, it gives CASGLDGDTQYF.

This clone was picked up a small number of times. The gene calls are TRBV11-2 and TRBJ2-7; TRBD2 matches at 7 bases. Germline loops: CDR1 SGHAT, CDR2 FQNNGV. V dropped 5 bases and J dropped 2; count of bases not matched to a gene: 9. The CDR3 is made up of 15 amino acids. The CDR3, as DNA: TGTGCCAGCAGCCCAGGGCTAGCGGATACCTACGAGCAGTACTTC. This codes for CASSPGLADTYEQYF. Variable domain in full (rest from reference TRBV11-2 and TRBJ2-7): EAGVAQSPRYKIIEKRQSVAFWCNPISGHATLYWYQQILGQGPKLLIQFQNNGVVDDSQLPKDRFSAERLKGVDSTLKIQPAKLEDSAVYLCASSPGLADTYEQYFGPGTRLTVT.

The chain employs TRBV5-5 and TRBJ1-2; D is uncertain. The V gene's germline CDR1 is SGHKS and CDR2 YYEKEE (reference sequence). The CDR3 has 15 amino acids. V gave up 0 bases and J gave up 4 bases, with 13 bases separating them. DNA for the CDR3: TGTGCCAGCAGCTTGGACCAGGCAGAGGGCTATGGCTACACCTTC. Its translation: CASSLDQAEGYGYTF.

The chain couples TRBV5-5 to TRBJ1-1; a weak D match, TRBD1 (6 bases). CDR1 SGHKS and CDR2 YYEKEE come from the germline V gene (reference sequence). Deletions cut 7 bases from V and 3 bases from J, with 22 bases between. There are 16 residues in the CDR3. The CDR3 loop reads CASPPRRRGADTEAFF. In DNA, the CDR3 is TGTGCCAGCCCTCCAAGGCGCCGGGGGGCTGACACTGAAGCTTTCTTT.

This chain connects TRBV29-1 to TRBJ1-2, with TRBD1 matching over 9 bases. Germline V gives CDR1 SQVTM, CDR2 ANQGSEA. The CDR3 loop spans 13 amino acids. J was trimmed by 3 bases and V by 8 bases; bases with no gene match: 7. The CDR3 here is CSTRTGEDYGYTF. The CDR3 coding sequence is TGCAGCACTCGGACAGGGGAGGACTATGGCTACACCTTC. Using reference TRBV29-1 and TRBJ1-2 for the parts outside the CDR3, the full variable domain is SAVISQKPSRDICQRGTSLTIQCQVDSQVTMMFWYRQQPGQSLTLIATANQGSEATYESGFVIDKFPISRPNLTFSTLTVSNMSPEDSSIYLCSTRTGEDYGYTFGSGTRLTVV.

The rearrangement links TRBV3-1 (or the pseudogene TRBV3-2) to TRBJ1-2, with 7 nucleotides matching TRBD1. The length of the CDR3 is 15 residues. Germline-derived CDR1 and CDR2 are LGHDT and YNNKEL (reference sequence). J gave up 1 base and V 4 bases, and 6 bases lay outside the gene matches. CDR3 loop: CASSPRQGFNYGYTF. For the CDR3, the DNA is TGTGCCAGCAGCCCAAGACAGGGTTTTAACTATGGCTACACCTTC.

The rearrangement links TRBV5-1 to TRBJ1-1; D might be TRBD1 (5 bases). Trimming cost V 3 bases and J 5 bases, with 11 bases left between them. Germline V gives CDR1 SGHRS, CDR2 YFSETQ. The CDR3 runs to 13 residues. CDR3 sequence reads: CASSSGLGTEAFF. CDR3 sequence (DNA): TGCGCCAGCAGCTCGGGACTCGGGACTGAAGCTTTCTTT.

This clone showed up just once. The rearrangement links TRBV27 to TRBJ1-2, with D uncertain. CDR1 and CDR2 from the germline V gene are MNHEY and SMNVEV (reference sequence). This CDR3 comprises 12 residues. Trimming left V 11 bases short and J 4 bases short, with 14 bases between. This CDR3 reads CASARSGYGYTF. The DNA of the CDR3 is TGTGCCTCGGCGAGGAGCGGCTATGGCTACACCTTC.

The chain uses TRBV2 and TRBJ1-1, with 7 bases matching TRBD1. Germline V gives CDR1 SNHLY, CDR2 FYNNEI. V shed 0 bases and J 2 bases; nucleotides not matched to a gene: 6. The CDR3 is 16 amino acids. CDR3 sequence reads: CASSEAGGSGNTEAFF. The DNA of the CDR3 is TGTGCCAGCAGTGAAGCAGGGGGCAGTGGAAACACTGAAGCTTTCTTT. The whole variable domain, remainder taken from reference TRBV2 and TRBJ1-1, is EPEVTQTPSHQVTQMGQEVILRCVPISNHLYFYWYRQILGQKVEFLVSFYNNEISEKSEIFDDQFSVERPDGSNFTLKIRSTKLEDSAMYFCASSEAGGSGNTEAFFGQGTRLTVV.

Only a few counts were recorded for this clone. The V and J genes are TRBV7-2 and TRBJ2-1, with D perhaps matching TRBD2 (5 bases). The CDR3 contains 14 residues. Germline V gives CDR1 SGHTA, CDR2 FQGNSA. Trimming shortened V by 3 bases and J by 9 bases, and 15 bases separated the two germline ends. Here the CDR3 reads CASSFGRGNAEQFF. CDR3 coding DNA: TGTGCCAGCAGCTTCGGACGGGGTAATGCTGAGCAGTTCTTC.

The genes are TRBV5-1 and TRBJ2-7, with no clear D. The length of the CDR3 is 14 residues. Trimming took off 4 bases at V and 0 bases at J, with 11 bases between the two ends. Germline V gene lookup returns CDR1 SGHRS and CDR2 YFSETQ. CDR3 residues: CASSPLTSSYEQYF. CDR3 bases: TGCGCCAGCAGCCCATTGACAAGCTCCTACGAGCAGTACTTC. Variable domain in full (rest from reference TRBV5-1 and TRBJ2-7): KAGVTQTPRYLIKTRGQQVTLSCSPISGHRSVSWYQQTPGQGLQFLFEYFSETQRNKGNFPGRFSGRQFSNSRSEMNVSTLELGDSALYLCASSPLTSSYEQYFGPGTRLTVT.

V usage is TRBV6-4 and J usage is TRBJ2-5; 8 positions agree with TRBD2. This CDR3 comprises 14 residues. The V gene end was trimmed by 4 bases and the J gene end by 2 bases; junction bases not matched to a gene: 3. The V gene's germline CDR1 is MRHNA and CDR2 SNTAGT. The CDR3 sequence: CASSATGGQETQYF. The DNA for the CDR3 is TGTGCCAGCAGTGCTACGGGGGGGCAAGAGACCCAGTACTTC.

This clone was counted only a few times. The CDR3 protein is CAISESFPDTEAFF. CDR3 DNA sequence: TGTGCCATCAGTGAGTCTTTTCCGGACACTGAAGCTTTCTTT. This chain uses TRBV10-3 with TRBJ1-1; D uncertain. CDR3 size: 14 residues. Germline CDR1 ENHRY, CDR2 SYGVKD. Trimming shortened V by 0 bases and J by 3 bases, and 8 bases separated the two germline ends.

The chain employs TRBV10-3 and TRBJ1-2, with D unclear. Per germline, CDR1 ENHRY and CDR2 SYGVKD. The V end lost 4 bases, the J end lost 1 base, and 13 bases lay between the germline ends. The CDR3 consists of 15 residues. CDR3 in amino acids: CAISGSAAFNYGYTF. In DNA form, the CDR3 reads TGTGCCATCAGTGGATCCGCCGCGTTTAACTATGGCTACACCTTC.

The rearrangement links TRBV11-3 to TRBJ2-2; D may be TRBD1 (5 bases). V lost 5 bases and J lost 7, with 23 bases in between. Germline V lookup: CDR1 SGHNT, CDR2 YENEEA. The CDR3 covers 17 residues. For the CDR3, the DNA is TGTGCCAGCAGCAATTCTCGTAGGCAGGGTTCTGGCGGGGAGCTGTTTTTT. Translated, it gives CASSNSRRQGSGGELFF.

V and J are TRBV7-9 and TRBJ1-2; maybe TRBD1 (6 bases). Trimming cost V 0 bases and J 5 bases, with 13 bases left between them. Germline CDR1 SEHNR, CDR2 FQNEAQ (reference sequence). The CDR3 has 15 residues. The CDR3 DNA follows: TGTGCCAGCAGCTTAGCTGGGGCAGGGGTTTATGGCTACACCTTC. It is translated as CASSLAGAGVYGYTF.

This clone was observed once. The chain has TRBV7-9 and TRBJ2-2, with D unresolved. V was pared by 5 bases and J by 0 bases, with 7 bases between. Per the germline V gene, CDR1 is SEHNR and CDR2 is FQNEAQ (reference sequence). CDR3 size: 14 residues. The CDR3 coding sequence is TGTGCCAGCAGCACGACAACGAACACCGGGGAGCTGTTTTTT. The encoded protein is CASSTTTNTGELFF.

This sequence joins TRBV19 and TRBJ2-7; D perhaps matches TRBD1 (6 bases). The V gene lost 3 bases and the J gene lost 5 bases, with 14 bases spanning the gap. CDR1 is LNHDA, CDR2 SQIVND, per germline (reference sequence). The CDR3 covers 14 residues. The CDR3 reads CASSIMSGANEQYF. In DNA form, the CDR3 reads TGTGCCAGTAGTATCATGTCAGGGGCCAACGAGCAGTACTTC.

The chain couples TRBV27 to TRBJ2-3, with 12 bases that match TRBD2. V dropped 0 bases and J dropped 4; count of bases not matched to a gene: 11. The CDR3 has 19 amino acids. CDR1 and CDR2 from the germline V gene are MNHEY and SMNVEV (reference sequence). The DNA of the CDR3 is TGTGCCAGCAGTTTATCCTCTAGCGGGAGGGCCGAATTAGCAGATACGCAGTATTTT. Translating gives CASSLSSSGRAELADTQYF.

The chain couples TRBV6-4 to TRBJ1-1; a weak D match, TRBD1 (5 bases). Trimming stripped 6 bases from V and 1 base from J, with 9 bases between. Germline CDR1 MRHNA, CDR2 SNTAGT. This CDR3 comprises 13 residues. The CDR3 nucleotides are TGTGCCAGCAGACAAGACAGGAACACTGAAGCTTTCTTT. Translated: CASRQDRNTEAFF.

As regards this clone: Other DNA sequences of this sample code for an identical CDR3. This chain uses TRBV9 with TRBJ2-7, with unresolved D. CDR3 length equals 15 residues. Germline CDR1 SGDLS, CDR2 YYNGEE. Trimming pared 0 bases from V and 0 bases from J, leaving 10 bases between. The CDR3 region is CASSVDPGTSYEQYF. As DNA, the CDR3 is TGTGCCAGCAGCGTAGATCCAGGCACCTCCTACGAGCAGTACTTC.

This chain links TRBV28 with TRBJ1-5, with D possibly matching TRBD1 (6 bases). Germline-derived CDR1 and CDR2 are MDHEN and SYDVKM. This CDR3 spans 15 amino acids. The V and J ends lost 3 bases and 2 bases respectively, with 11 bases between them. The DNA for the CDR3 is TGTGCCAGCAGTTTCACAGGGACCGGCAATCAGCCCCAGCATTTT. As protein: CASSFTGTGNQPQHF.

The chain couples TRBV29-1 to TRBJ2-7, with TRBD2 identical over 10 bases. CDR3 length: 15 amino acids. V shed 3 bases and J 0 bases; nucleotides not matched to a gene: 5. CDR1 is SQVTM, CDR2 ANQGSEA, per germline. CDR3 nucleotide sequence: TGCAGCGTTGAGGACAGCGGGAGGGACTCCTACGAGCAGTACTTC. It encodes CSVEDSGRDSYEQYF.

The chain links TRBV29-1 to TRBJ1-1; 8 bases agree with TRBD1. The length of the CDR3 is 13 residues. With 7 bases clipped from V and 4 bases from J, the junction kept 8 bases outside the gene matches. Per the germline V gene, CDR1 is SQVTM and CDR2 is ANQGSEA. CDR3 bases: TGCAGCGCTGACCGGACAGGGAGCACTGAAGCTTTCTTT. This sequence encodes CSADRTGSTEAFF.

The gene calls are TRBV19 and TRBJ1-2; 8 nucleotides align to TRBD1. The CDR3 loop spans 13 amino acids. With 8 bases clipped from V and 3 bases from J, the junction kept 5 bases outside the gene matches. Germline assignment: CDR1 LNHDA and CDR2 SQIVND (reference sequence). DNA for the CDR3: TGTGCCAGTGGGGACAGGAGGTACTATGGCTACACCTTC. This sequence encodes CASGDRRYYGYTF. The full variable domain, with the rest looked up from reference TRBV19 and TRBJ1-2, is DGGITQSPKYLFRKEGQNVTLSCEQNLNHDAMYWYRQDPGQGLRLIYYSQIVNDFQKGDIAEGYSVSREKKESFPLTVTSAQKNPTAFYLCASGDRRYYGYTFGSGTRLTVV.